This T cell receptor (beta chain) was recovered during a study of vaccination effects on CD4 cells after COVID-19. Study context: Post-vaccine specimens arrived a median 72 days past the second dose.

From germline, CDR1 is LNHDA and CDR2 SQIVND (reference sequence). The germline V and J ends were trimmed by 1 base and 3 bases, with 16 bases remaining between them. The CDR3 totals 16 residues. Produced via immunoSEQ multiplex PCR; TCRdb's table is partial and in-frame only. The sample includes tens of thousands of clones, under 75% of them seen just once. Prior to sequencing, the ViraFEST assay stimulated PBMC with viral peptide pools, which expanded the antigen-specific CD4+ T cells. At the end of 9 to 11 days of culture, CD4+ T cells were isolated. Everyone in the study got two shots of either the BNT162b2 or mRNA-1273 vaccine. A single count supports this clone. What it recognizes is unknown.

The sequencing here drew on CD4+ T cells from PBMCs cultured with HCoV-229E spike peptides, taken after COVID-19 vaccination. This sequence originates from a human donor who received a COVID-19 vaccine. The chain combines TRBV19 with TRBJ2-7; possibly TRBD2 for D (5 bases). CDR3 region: CASSIGGGHLGYEQYF. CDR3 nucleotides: TGTGCCAGTAGTATAGGAGGAGGTCACTTAGGCTACGAGCAGTACTTC.